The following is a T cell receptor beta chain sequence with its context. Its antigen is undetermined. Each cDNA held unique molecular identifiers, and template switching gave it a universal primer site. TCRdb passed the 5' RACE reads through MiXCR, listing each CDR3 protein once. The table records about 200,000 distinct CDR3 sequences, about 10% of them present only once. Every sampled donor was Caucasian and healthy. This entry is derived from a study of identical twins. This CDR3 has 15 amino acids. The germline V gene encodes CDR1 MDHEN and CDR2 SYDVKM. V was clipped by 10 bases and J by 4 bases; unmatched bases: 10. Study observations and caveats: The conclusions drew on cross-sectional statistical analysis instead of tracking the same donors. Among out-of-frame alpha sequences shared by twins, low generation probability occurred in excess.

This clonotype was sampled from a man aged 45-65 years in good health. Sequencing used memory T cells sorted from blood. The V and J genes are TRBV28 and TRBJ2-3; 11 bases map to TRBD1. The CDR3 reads CATTPPGQGADTQYF. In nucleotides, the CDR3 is TGTGCCACCACACCGCCGGGACAGGGGGCAGATACGCAGTATTTT.